This T cell receptor (beta chain) was documented in a study of CD8 T cells in Susac syndrome. Trimming removed 4 bases from V and 6 bases from J, with 13 bases in between. The length of the CDR3 is 13 residues. Germline V CDR1 and CDR2: SGHRS, YFSETQ. Bulk CD8+ and CD4+ cells came from magnetic negative isolation; CD8+ TEMRA by FACS. Random hexamers were used to reverse transcribe the RNA input (0.5 to 1 ug). Coverage of TCR beta CDR3 amplification by immunoSEQ multiplex PCR extended to 54 Vbeta and 13 Jbeta. In TCRdb, the immunoSEQ multiplex PCR reads were re-called with MiXCR into one record per CDR3 protein. This sample has about 140,000 distinct CDR3 sequences, with approximately 94% found just once.

The sequence derives from a human donor in good health. V gene TRBV5-1 combines with J gene TRBJ1-1; no reliable D call. The sample consisted of CD4+ T cells from PBMCs. CDR3 DNA sequence: TGCGCCAGCAGCCCCCAGGTTGGGTCTGAAGCTTTCTTT. Protein sequence: CASSPQVGSEAFF.